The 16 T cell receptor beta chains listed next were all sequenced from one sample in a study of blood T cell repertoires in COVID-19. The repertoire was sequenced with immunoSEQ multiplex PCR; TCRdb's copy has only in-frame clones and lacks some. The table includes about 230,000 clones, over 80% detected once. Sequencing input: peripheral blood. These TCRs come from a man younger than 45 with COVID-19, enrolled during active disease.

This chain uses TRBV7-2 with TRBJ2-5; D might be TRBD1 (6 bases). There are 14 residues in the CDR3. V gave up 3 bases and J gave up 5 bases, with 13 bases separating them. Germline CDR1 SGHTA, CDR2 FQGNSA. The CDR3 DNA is TGTGCCAGCAGCTTCAAACAGGGTGGGGAGACCCAGTACTTC. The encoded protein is CASSFKQGGETQYF.

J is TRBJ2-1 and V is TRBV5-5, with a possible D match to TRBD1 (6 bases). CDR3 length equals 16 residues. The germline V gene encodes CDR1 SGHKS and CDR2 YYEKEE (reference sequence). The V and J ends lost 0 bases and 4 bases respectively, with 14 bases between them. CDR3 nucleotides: TGTGCCAGCAGCTTGGCAACAGGGTTAAGTTACAATGAGCAGTTCTTC. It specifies CASSLATGLSYNEQFF.

The CDR3 here is CATSREGRVETQYF. The CDR3, as DNA: TGTGCCACCAGCAGGGAAGGGAGGGTAGAGACCCAGTACTTC. V gene TRBV15 combines with J gene TRBJ2-5, with 7 bases aligning to TRBD2. Germline CDR1 is LNHNV and CDR2 is YYDKDF (reference sequence). The CDR3 length is 14 residues. V lost 3 bases to trimming and J lost 4 bases; unmatched junction nucleotides: 5.

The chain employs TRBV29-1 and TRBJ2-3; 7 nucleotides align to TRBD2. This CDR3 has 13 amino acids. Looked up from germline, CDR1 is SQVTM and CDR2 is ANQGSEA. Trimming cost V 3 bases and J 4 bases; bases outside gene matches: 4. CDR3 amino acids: CSVDAGASDTQYF. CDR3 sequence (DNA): TGCAGCGTTGACGCGGGAGCATCAGATACGCAGTATTTT.

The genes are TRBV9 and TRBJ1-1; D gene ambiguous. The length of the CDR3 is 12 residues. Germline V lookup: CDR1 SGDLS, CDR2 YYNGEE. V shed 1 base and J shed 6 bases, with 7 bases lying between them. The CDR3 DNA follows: TGTGCCAGCAGCGTACGGTTTGCTGAAGCTTTCTTT. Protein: CASSVRFAEAFF.

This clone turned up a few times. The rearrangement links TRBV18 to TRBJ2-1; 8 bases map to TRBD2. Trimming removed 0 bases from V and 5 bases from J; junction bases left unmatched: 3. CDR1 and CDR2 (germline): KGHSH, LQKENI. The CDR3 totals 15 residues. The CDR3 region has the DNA TGTGCCAGCTCACCACCGGGACTAGGGGACAATGAGCAGTTCTTC. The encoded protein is CASSPPGLGDNEQFF.

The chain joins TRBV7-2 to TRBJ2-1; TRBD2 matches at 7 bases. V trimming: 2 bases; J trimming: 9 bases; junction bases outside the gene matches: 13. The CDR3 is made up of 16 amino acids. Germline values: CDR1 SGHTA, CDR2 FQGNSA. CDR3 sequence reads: CASSLRSAPTGGEQFF. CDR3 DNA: TGTGCCAGCAGCTTAAGGTCGGCCCCTACGGGGGGTGAGCAGTTCTTC.

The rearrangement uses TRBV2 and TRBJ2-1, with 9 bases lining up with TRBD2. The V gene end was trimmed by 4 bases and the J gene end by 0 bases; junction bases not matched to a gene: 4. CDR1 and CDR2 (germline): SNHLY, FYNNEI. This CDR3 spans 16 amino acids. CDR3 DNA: TGTGCCAGCAGTGGCGCGGGGGGGGTCTCCTACAATGAGCAGTTCTTC. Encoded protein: CASSGAGGVSYNEQFF.

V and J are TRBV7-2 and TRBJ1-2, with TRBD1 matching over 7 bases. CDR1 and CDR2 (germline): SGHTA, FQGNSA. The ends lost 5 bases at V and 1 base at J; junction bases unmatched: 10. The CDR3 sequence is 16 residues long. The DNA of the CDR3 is TGTGCCAGCAGCCCTCACTTGGACAGGCTTAACTATGGCTACACCTTC. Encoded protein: CASSPHLDRLNYGYTF.

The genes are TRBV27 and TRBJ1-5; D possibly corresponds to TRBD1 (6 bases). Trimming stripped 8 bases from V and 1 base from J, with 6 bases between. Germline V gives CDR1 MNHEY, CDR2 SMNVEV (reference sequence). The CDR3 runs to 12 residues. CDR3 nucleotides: TGTGCCAGCGGACAGAGCAATCAGCCCCAGCATTTT. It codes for CASGQSNQPQHF.

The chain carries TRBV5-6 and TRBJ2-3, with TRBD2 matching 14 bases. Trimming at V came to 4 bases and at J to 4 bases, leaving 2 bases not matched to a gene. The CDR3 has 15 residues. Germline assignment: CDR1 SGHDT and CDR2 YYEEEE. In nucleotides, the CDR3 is TGTGCCAGCAGCACGACTAGCGGGGGGGCAGATACGCAGTATTTT. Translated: CASSTTSGGADTQYF.

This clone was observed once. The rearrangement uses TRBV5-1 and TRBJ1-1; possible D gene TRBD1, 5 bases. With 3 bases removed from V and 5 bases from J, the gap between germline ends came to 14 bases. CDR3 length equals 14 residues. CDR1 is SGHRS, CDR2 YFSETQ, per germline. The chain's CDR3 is CASSYGQEGTEAFF. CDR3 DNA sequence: TGCGCCAGCAGCTACGGGCAGGAGGGGACTGAAGCTTTCTTT.

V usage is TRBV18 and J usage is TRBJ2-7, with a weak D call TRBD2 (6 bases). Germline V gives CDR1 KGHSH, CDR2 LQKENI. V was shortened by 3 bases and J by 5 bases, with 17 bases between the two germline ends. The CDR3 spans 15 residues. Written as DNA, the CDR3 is TGTGCCAGCTCACCCGGGGCTAGCGTTAGAAACGAGCAGTACTTC. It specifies CASSPGASVRNEQYF.

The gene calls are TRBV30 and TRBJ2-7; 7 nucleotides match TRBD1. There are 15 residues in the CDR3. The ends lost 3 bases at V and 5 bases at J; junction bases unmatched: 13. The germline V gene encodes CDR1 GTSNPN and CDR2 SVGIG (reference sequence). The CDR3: CAWSPDRVGPNEQYF. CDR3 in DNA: TGTGCCTGGAGCCCTGACAGGGTGGGGCCGAACGAGCAGTACTTC.

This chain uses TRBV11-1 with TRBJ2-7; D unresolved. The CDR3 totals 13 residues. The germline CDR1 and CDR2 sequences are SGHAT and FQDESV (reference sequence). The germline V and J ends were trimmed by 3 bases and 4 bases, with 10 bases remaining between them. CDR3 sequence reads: CASSLGRRYEQYF. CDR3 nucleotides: TGTGCCAGCAGCTTGGGCAGAAGGTACGAGCAGTACTTC.

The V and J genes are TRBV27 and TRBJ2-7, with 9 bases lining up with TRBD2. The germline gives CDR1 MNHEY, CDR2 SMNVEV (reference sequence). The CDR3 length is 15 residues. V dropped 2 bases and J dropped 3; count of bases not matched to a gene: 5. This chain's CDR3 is CASSLTAGGLYEQYF. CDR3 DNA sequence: TGTGCCAGCAGTTTAACCGCGGGGGGGCTCTACGAGCAGTACTTC.